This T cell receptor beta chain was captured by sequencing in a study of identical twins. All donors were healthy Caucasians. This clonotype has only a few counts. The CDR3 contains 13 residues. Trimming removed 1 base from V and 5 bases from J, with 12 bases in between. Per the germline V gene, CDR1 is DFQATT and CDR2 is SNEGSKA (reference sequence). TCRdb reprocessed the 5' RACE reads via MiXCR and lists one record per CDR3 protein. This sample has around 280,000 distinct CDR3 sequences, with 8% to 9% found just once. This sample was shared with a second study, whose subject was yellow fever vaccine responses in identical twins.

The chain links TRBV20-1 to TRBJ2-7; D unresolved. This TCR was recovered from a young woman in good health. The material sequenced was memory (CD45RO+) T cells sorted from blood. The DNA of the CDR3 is TGCAGTGCTAGAGGACCATCAAACAACGAGCAGTACTTC. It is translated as CSARGPSNNEQYF.